Listed here are 6 T cell receptor beta chains from one sample, sequenced in a study of blood T cell repertoires in COVID-19. The assay was immunoSEQ multiplex PCR, and TCRdb's table has in-frame clones only and misses some. The repertoire holds about 520,000 clones, with approximately 85% as singletons. Material: peripheral blood. These receptors all come from a human donor in a cohort sampled during active COVID-19.

The genes are TRBV30 and TRBJ1-5; possibly TRBD1 for D (6 bases). This CDR3 contains 18 residues. The V end lost 2 bases, the J end lost 0 bases, and 20 bases lay between the germline ends. Looked up from germline, CDR1 is GTSNPN and CDR2 is SVGIG (reference sequence). CDR3 in amino acids: CAWSYGDIRRNSNQPQHF. CDR3 DNA: TGTGCCTGGAGTTACGGGGACATTAGACGGAATAGCAATCAGCCCCAGCATTTT.

V gene TRBV7-2 combines with J gene TRBJ1-5, with D possibly being TRBD1 (6 bases). The germline CDR1 and CDR2 sequences are SGHTA and FQGNSA. V was trimmed by 2 bases and J by 3 bases, leaving 11 bases between them. The CDR3 totals 15 residues. The CDR3 DNA reads TGTGCCAGCAGCTTAAACAGGGACTACAATCAGCCCCAGCATTTT. Its translation: CASSLNRDYNQPQHF.

This clone was picked up one time. This chain joins TRBV7-2 and TRBJ1-2; tentative D call: TRBD1 (6 bases). V shed 5 bases and J shed 3 bases, with 10 bases lying between them. CDR3 size: 13 residues. Germline-derived CDR1 and CDR2 are SGHTA and FQGNSA. This CDR3 is CASSRDTHYGYTF. The DNA of the CDR3 is TGTGCCAGCAGCCGGGACACCCACTATGGCTACACCTTC.

The rearrangement joins TRBV28 to TRBJ2-5, with TRBD2 identical over 11 bases. Trimming cost V 7 bases and J 0 bases; bases outside gene matches: 4. The CDR3 loop spans 15 amino acids. The germline CDR1 and CDR2 sequences are MDHEN and SYDVKM. The CDR3 region is CASNPGLADQETQYF. In DNA form, the CDR3 reads TGTGCCAGCAACCCGGGACTAGCGGACCAAGAGACCCAGTACTTC. Complete variable domain (other parts from reference TRBV28 and TRBJ2-5): DVKVTQSSRYLVKRTGEKVFLECVQDMDHENMFWYRQDPGLGLRLIYFSYDVKMKEKGDIPEGYSVSREKKERFSLILESASTNQTSMYLCASNPGLADQETQYFGPGTRLLVL.

V gene TRBV7-3 combines with J gene TRBJ2-1; maybe TRBD2 (5 bases). Germline V CDR1 and CDR2: SGHTA, FQGTGA. CDR3 length: 13 residues. Trimming shortened V by 6 bases and J by 6 bases, and 12 bases separated the two germline ends. The CDR3 bases are TGTGCCAGCAGTCGGCTAGCATTCAATGAGCAGTTCTTC. Protein product: CASSRLAFNEQFF.

This clone was detected once. The genes are TRBV29-1 and TRBJ2-1; unclear D gene. The V gene's germline CDR1 is SQVTM and CDR2 ANQGSEA. This CDR3 spans 12 amino acids. Trimming removed 3 bases at V and 4 bases at J, with 7 bases between. The CDR3 nucleotides are TGCAGCGTTGAGCCGGGTTACAATGAGCAGTTCTTC. Protein sequence: CSVEPGYNEQFF.